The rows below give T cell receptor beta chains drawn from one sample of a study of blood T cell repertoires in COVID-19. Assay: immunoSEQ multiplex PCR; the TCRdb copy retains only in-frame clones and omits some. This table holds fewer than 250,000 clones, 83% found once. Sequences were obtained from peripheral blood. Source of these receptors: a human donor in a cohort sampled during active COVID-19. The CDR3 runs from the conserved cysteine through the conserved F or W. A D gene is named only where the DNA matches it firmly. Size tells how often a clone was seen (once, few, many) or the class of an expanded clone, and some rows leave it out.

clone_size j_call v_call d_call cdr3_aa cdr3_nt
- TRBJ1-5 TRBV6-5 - CASSYSGQGNQPQHF TGTGCCAGCAGTTACTCGGGGCAAGGCAATCAGCCCCAGCATTTT
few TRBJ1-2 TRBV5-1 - CASSLEGVDRYTF TGCGCCAGCAGCCTGGAGGGGGTAGATCGGTACACCTTC
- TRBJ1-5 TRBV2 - CASSEVSAGDDQPQHF TGTGCCAGCAGTGAAGTGTCCGCAGGGGATGATCAGCCCCAGCATTTT
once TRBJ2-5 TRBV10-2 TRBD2 CASSESKSASGGETQYF TGCGCCAGCAGTGAGTCGAAATCCGCTAGCGGGGGAGAGACCCAGTACTTC
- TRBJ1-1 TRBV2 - CASRDIMNTEAFF TGTGCCAGCAGGGACATCATGAACACTGAAGCTTTCTTT
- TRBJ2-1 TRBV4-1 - CASSQDRAQAQGKNEQFF TGCGCCAGCAGCCAAGATAGGGCCCAGGCACAGGGTAAAAATGAGCAGTTCTTC
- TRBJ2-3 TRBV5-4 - CASSLGGTDTQYF TGTGCCAGCAGCTTGGGAGGAACAGATACGCAGTATTTT
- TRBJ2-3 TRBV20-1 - CSASASTDTQYF TGCAGTGCTAGTGCTAGCACAGATACGCAGTATTTT
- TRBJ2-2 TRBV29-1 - CSVKNPGQNTGELFF TGCAGCGTTAAAAACCCAGGACAGAACACCGGGGAGCTGTTTTTT
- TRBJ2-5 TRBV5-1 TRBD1 CASSPGTAQETQYF TGCGCCAGCAGCCCAGGGACAGCCCAAGAGACCCAGTACTTC
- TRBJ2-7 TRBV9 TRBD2 CASSGTGTSETEQYF TGTGCCAGCAGCGGAACCGGGACTAGCGAGACCGAGCAGTACTTC
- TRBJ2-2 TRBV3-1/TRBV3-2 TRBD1 CASSPRQGVSTGELFF TGTGCCAGCAGCCCCCGACAGGGGGTAAGCACCGGGGAGCTGTTTTTT
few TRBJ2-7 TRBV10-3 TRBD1 CAIRETGAIYEQYF TGTGCCATCAGGGAGACAGGGGCCATCTACGAGCAGTACTTC
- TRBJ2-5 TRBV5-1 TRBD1 CASAQTTGGIETQYF TGCGCCAGCGCGCAAACGACAGGGGGCATAGAGACCCAGTACTTC
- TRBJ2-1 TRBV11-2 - CASSPDISNEQFF TGTGCCAGCAGCCCCGACATTTCCAATGAGCAGTTCTTC
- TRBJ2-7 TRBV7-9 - CAKKGSGFYEQYF TGTGCCAAGAAGGGGTCGGGTTTCTACGAGCAGTACTTC
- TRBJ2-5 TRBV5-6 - CASSLMRQETQYF TGTGCCAGCAGCTTGATGCGCCAAGAGACCCAGTACTTC
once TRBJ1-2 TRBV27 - CASSPRRGNYGYTF TGTGCCAGCAGTCCGCGGAGGGGAAACTATGGCTACACCTTC
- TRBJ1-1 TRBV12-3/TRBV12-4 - CASSLGSATEAFF TGTGCCAGCAGTCTGGGGAGTGCCACTGAAGCTTTCTTT
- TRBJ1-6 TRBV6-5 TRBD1 CASRTGNNSPLHF TGTGCCAGTAGGACAGGGAATAATTCACCCCTCCACTTT
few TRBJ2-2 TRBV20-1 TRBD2 CSASRPLAGGPYTGELFF TGCAGTGCTAGTCGCCCCTTAGCGGGGGGGCCATACACCGGGGAGCTGTTTTTT
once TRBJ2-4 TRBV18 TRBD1 CASSPKGIGTGGVGAKNIQYF TGTGCCAGCTCACCAAAGGGAATAGGGACAGGGGGCGTTGGAGCCAAAAACATTCAGTACTTC
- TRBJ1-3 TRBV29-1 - CSVGDRHSGNTIYF TGCAGCGTTGGTGACAGGCACTCTGGAAACACCATATATTTT
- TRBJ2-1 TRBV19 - CASSIVWGGPSSYNEQFF TGTGCCAGTAGTATAGTGTGGGGGGGGCCTAGCTCCTACAATGAGCAGTTCTTC
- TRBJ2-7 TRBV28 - CASSSMREQYF TGTGCCAGCAGTTCCATGCGGGAGCAGTACTTC
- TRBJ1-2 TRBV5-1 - CASTLDGVPYGYTF TGCGCCAGCACCTTAGACGGGGTTCCCTATGGCTACACCTTC
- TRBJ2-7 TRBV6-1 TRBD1 CASSDGTASYEQYF TGTGCCAGCAGTGACGGGACAGCATCCTACGAGCAGTACTTC
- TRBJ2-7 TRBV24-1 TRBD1 CATSDPGQGYEQYF TGTGCCACCAGTGACCCGGGACAGGGTTACGAGCAGTACTTC
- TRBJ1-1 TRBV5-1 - CASSLTGMNTEAFF TGCGCCAGCAGCTTGACAGGGATGAACACTGAAGCTTTCTTT